One sample yielded the 19 T cell receptor beta chains listed below, sequenced in a study of T cells in Graves' hyperthyroidism and ophthalmopathy (dated by TCRdb to the late 2010s). Library preparation used multiplex PCR. TCRdb records Illumina HiSeq 2000 as the sequencer. TCR beta CDR3 regions were amplified from RNA transcripts. The first round of RT-PCR for the TCR CDR3 was performed with the HTBI primer set and the Qiagen OneStep RT-PCR kit. In-frame beta chains were kept once TCRdb had trimmed the public reads at Q25 with fastp and called clones with MiXCR. Every entry covers one CDR3 protein and lists the most common genes and DNA from its rows. This sample lists hundreds of thousands of distinct CDR3 sequences; roughly 17% were detected once. The ten largest make up about 3.8% of the sample. Material for sequencing was blood. The receptors were gathered from a young woman with Graves' hyperthyroidism.

CDR3: CASSVAPLANTGELFF. The CDR3 bases are TGTGCCAGCAGCGTAGCCCCGCTAGCGAACACCGGGGAGCTGTTTTTT. The chain joins TRBV9 to TRBJ2-2; D unresolved. The V end lost 0 bases, the J end lost 0 bases, and 9 bases lay between the germline ends. CDR3 size: 16 residues. Germline assignment: CDR1 SGDLS and CDR2 YYNGEE.

The V and J genes are TRBV13 and TRBJ2-7, with D possibly TRBD2 on 6 matching bases. Per germline, CDR1 PRHDT and CDR2 FYEKMQ (reference sequence). V lost 2 bases, J lost 5 bases, and 10 bases lay in between. The CDR3 is 13 residues long. The DNA for the CDR3 is TGTGCCAGCAGCTTAACTAGCATCAACGAGCAGTACTTC. This sequence encodes CASSLTSINEQYF.

This clonotype was detected many times. The chain links TRBV20-1 to TRBJ1-1; D might be TRBD1 (5 bases). V lost 1 base, J lost 5 bases, and 14 bases lay in between. The germline CDR1 and CDR2 sequences are DFQATT and SNEGSKA (reference sequence). The CDR3 length is 14 residues. The CDR3 DNA is TGCAGTGCTAGAGTGCACCCTGGGGGGACTGAAGCTTTCTTT. Its translation is CSARVHPGGTEAFF.

This clonotype has a count of ten or more. The gene calls are TRBV3-1 and TRBJ2-3; 8 bases match TRBD2. J was trimmed by 6 bases and V by 1 base; bases with no gene match: 6. The V gene's germline CDR1 is LGHDT and CDR2 YNNKEL (reference sequence). The CDR3 extends over 15 amino acids. In DNA form, the CDR3 reads TGTGCCAGCAGCCAAGGTGTTGCGGGAGGCGATACGCAGTATTTT. Translated: CASSQGVAGGDTQYF.

This clonotype was detected a few times. The junction departs from germline at one end; a sequencing error may be responsible. This chain connects TRBV7-7 to TRBJ2-2, with 8 bases fitting TRBD2. Per germline, CDR1 SSHAT and CDR2 FNYEAQ (reference sequence). This CDR3 contains 15 residues. CDR3 bases: TGTGCTAGCAGCCCGGGACTAGGGAGCACCGGGGAGCTGTTTTTT. Amino acids: CASSPGLGSTGELFF.

J is TRBJ1-1 and V is TRBV5-8, with D possibly TRBD1 on 6 matching bases. Germline assignment: CDR1 SGHTS and CDR2 YDEGEE. Trimming removed 3 bases at V and 5 bases at J, with 14 bases between. CDR3 length: 14 amino acids. The CDR3, as DNA: TGTGCCAGCAGCTCCGTATCACAGGGAACTGAAGCTTTCTTT. It is translated as CASSSVSQGTEAFF.

CDR3 amino acids: CASSSGEADTQYF. The CDR3 DNA reads TGTGCCAGCAGTTCGGGGGAGGCAGATACGCAGTATTTT. The rearrangement uses TRBV28 and TRBJ2-3; D perhaps matches TRBD2 (6 bases). CDR1 and CDR2 from the germline V gene are MDHEN and SYDVKM. V was cut by 4 bases and J by 4 bases, with 9 bases left in between. This CDR3 has 13 amino acids.

This clonotype was found many times. The chain links TRBV5-6 to TRBJ2-1; TRBD2 matches 10 bases. Trimming took 0 bases from V and 6 from J; bases not matched to a gene: 3. The CDR3 has 15 amino acids. Germline V gene sequence: CDR1 SGHDT, CDR2 YYEEEE. CDR3 coding DNA: TGTGCCAGCAGCTTGGTACTAGCGGGGATCAATGAGCAGTTCTTC. Translation gives CASSLVLAGINEQFF.

This clonotype was counted at least ten times. The chain uses TRBV3-1 and TRBJ2-1; D not resolved. CDR3 size: 12 residues. Germline CDR1 and CDR2: LGHDT and YNNKEL (reference sequence). V was shortened by 4 bases and J by 4 bases, with 5 bases between the two germline ends. In DNA, the CDR3 is TGTGCCAGCAGCCGGCGGTACAATGAGCAGTTCTTC. Protein sequence: CASSRRYNEQFF.

Many counts were recorded for this clonotype. The gene calls are TRBV2 and TRBJ2-5, with TRBD1 identical over 7 bases. The germline gives CDR1 SNHLY, CDR2 FYNNEI. The J segment lost 3 bases and the V segment lost 5 bases, leaving 6 bases of the junction unmatched. The length of the CDR3 is 14 residues. CDR3 in amino acids: CASSRTGVEETQYF. The CDR3 coding sequence is TGTGCCAGCAGTCGTACAGGGGTTGAAGAGACCCAGTACTTC.

The rearrangement links TRBV5-4 to TRBJ2-3, with D possibly TRBD2 on 6 matching bases. From germline, CDR1 is SGHNT and CDR2 YYREEE (reference sequence). The CDR3 runs to 14 residues. The V and J ends lost 2 bases and 4 bases respectively, with 11 bases between them. DNA for the CDR3: TGTGCCAGCAGCTTCGGGACTCCTGCAGATACGCAGTATTTT. Protein: CASSFGTPADTQYF.

CDR3 nucleotide sequence: TGTGCCAGCAGACTAAATATAGGGCCCTCGCAGCCCCAGCATTTT. Translating gives CASRLNIGPSQPQHF. The chain recombines TRBV28 with TRBJ1-5; D call uncertain. The V and J ends lost 6 bases and 7 bases respectively, with 19 bases between them. The CDR3 totals 15 residues. Germline values: CDR1 MDHEN, CDR2 SYDVKM. Looking up the rest from reference TRBV28 and TRBJ1-5 gives the full variable domain: DVKVTQSSRYLVKRTGEKVFLECVQDMDHENMFWYRQDPGLGLRLIYFSYDVKMKEKGDIPEGYSVSREKKERFSLILESASTNQTSMYLCASRLNIGPSQPQHFGDGTRLSIL.

The chain uses TRBV7-9 and TRBJ1-1, with 9 bases lining up with TRBD1. CDR1 is SEHNR and CDR2 is FQNEAQ in the germline V gene (reference sequence). The CDR3 sequence is 17 residues long. V lost 2 bases to trimming and J lost 4 bases; unmatched junction nucleotides: 11. As DNA, the CDR3 is TGTGCCAGCAGCTTAAAGGGACAGGGACCTAAGGGCACTGAAGCTTTCTTT. Protein: CASSLKGQGPKGTEAFF.

This clonotype was counted at least ten times. The chain links TRBV6-1 to TRBJ1-1; D gene unclear. The CDR3 is made up of 12 amino acids. Germline lookup yields CDR1 MNHNS and CDR2 SASEGT. Trimming cost V 3 bases and J 4 bases, with 6 bases left between them. The CDR3 DNA reads TGTGCCAGCAGTGATTTTGGCACTGAAGCTTTCTTT. Amino acid sequence: CASSDFGTEAFF.

The chain has TRBV29-1 and TRBJ2-5, with 12 bases fitting TRBD1. CDR1 is SQVTM and CDR2 is ANQGSEA in the germline V gene. The V segment lost 4 bases and the J segment 4 bases; nucleotides outside the gene matches: 4. This CDR3 region has 14 residues. DNA of the CDR3: TGCAGCGTTGGGGGGACAGGGGGCGGAGAGACCCAGTACTTC. It yields the protein CSVGGTGGGETQYF.

This clonotype was counted a few times. This sequence joins TRBV20-1 and TRBJ1-1; D gene ambiguous. Germline loops: CDR1 DFQATT, CDR2 SNEGSKA (reference sequence). This CDR3 is 14 amino acids long. V was cut by 2 bases and J by 1 base, with 11 bases left in between. The CDR3 loop reads CSARKLRENTEAFF. DNA for the CDR3: TGCAGTGCTAGAAAACTAAGGGAGAACACTGAAGCTTTCTTT.

In this sample, this clonotype turned up many times. This chain joins TRBV10-3 and TRBJ2-7, with 11 bases identical to TRBD2. The CDR3 sequence is 13 residues long. J lost 2 bases, V lost 10 bases, and 4 bases had no gene match. Germline CDR1 reads ENHRY; CDR2 reads SYGVKD. The CDR3, as DNA: TGTGCCACCGGGACTAGCGGTACCTACGAGCAGTACTTC. Its protein is CATGTSGTYEQYF.

This clonotype appeared many times. The V and J genes are TRBV6-1 and TRBJ2-1, with TRBD2 identical over 7 bases. V shed 5 bases, J shed 8 bases, and the junction held 6 bases outside the gene matches. The CDR3 runs to 13 residues. Germline V lookup: CDR1 MNHNS, CDR2 SASEGT. CDR3 loop: CASSLAEEYEQFF. The CDR3 DNA reads as TGTGCCAGCAGTCTAGCGGAAGAGTATGAGCAGTTCTTC.

The genes are TRBV29-1 and TRBJ2-1; D tentatively reads TRBD1 or TRBD2 (6 bases each). V lost 4 bases to trimming and J lost 4 bases, with 14 bases between them. The CDR3 loop spans 14 amino acids. Germline-derived CDR1 and CDR2 are SQVTM and ANQGSEA. CDR3 bases: TGCAGCGTTGGGTGGAGGGGGAGTTACAATGAGCAGTTCTTC. It encodes CSVGWRGSYNEQFF.